These 16 T cell receptor beta chains share one sample of origin, sequenced in a study of vaccination and CD4 T cells after COVID-19. Documented treatment: roughly 10-day PBMC culture with coronavirus spike peptide pools or control peptides (ViraFEST assay). No antigen has been identified for these receptors. CD4+ T cells that had been cultured provided DNA sequenced with the Oncomine TCR Beta short-read assay. TCRdb reprocessed the PCR reads with MiXCR, giving one entry per CDR3 protein. The data show fewer than 15,000 distinct CDR3 sequences, under 40% seen once. Sequencing was done on a sample of CD4+ T cells from blood, cultured in vitro. All receptors derive from a human donor who had recovered from COVID-19.

The chain is built from TRBV27 and TRBJ2-7, with D tentatively TRBD2 (5 bases). V lost 2 bases and J 9 bases, leaving 14 bases between the germline ends. The length of the CDR3 is 13 residues. Per germline, CDR1 MNHEY and CDR2 SMNVEV (reference sequence). The CDR3 coding sequence is TGTGCCAGCAGTTTAATCGGAGGCCGGGGGCAGTACTTC. The encoded protein is CASSLIGGRGQYF.

This clonotype was seen a few times. The gene calls are TRBV19 and TRBJ1-2; D not certain. The V end was cut by 8 bases, the J end by 7 bases, with 23 bases between. CDR3 length: 15 residues. Germline CDR1 is LNHDA and CDR2 is SQIVND (reference sequence). The CDR3 region has the DNA TGTGCCAGTCGCCGAGGCACGCGGCAGTCCATTGGCTACACCTTC. It yields the protein CASRRGTRQSIGYTF.

The chain recombines TRBV28 with TRBJ1-6, with 7 bases that match TRBD1. Germline lookup yields CDR1 MDHEN and CDR2 SYDVKM. V shed 8 bases, J shed 5 bases, and the junction held 3 bases outside the gene matches. This CDR3 has 13 residues. Here the CDR3 DNA reads TGTGCCAGCGAACAGGGGAATAATTCACCCCTCCACTTT. This sequence encodes CASEQGNNSPLHF.

The chain uses TRBV20-1 and TRBJ1-5, with TRBD1 as a possible D gene (6 bases). The CDR3 length is 15 residues. V shed 1 base and J shed 0 bases, with 10 bases lying between them. Germline V gives CDR1 DFQATT, CDR2 SNEGSKA (reference sequence). In DNA form, the CDR3 reads TGCAGTGCTAGAGTGACGGGACATAGCAATCAGCCCCAGCATTTT. It codes for CSARVTGHSNQPQHF.

The gene calls are TRBV20-1 and TRBJ2-3, with TRBD2 as a possible D gene (6 bases). CDR3 length: 16 amino acids. Germline values: CDR1 DFQATT, CDR2 SNEGSKA (reference sequence). Between the trimmed V and J ends, which lost 3 bases and 6 bases, there was a span of 22 bases. DNA for the CDR3: TGCAGTGCTAGTCCGGTGATAGCGGAGTGGGGGGATACGCAGTATTTT. Amino acid sequence: CSASPVIAEWGDTQYF.

This clonotype was detected a few times. This sequence joins TRBV20-1 and TRBJ2-7; 7 bases are a match to TRBD2. This CDR3 comprises 14 residues. V was pared by 5 bases and J by 4 bases, with 11 bases of the junction left unmatched. The germline V gene has CDR1 DFQATT and CDR2 SNEGSKA (reference sequence). The CDR3 protein is CSALLALTGYEQYF. Written as DNA, the CDR3 is TGCAGTGCTTTACTAGCGCTCACGGGGTACGAGCAGTACTTC.

The chain joins TRBV28 to TRBJ2-7; 10 positions match TRBD1. V lost 1 base and J lost 4; bases outside the gene matches: 1. Germline V CDR1 and CDR2: MDHEN, SYDVKM. This CDR3 region has 14 residues. CDR3 sequence: CASSLSGQGYEQYF. The CDR3 DNA sequence: TGTGCCAGCAGTTTATCGGGACAGGGGTACGAGCAGTACTTC. The whole variable domain, remainder taken from reference TRBV28 and TRBJ2-7, is DVKVTQSSRYLVKRTGEKVFLECVQDMDHENMFWYRQDPGLGLRLIYFSYDVKMKEKGDIPEGYSVSREKKERFSLILESASTNQTSMYLCASSLSGQGYEQYFGPGTRLTVT.

In its sample, this clonotype was seen a few times. This sequence joins TRBV20-1 and TRBJ2-3, with TRBD2 matching 11 bases. After removal of 4 bases from V and 2 bases from J, the junction contained 5 bases not matched to a gene. CDR3 length equals 15 residues. Germline values: CDR1 DFQATT, CDR2 SNEGSKA (reference sequence). CDR3 coding DNA: TGCAGTGCTACTAGCGGGAGGTTATCCACAGATACGCAGTATTTT. It yields the protein CSATSGRLSTDTQYF.

The chain is built from TRBV5-4 and TRBJ2-1; D might be TRBD1 (6 bases). The length of the CDR3 is 13 residues. The V gene lost 4 bases and the J gene lost 8 bases, with 13 bases spanning the gap. The germline V gene encodes CDR1 SGHNT and CDR2 YYREEE (reference sequence). Written as DNA, the CDR3 is TGTGCCAGCAGCATGGACAGATTTGATGAGCAGTTCTTC. This encodes CASSMDRFDEQFF.

This clonotype has just a few counts. The rearrangement links TRBV19 to TRBJ1-2; D unresolved. V was pared by 4 bases and J by 8 bases, with 14 bases between. Germline V gives CDR1 LNHDA, CDR2 SQIVND (reference sequence). This CDR3 has 13 amino acids. In DNA, the CDR3 is TGTGCCAGTAGTACCTACAGCCTTGGCGGCTACACCTTC. Translation: CASSTYSLGGYTF.

Comments on this clonotype: The final CDR3 position lacks the conserved phenylalanine or tryptophan, pointing to a likely read error. The chain recombines TRBV6-5 with TRBJ2-7, with 16 bases matching TRBD2. Germline V CDR1 and CDR2: MNHEY, SVGAGI. This CDR3 comprises 18 residues. V was clipped by 4 bases and J by 3 bases; unmatched bases: 9. The CDR3 loop reads CASSFSSGLAGGNYEQYY. CDR3 bases: TGTGCCAGCAGTTTCAGTTCGGGACTAGCGGGAGGGAACTACGAGCAGTACTAC.

This chain uses TRBV20-1 with TRBJ2-3, with D tentatively TRBD1 (6 bases). Germline V gene lookup returns CDR1 DFQATT and CDR2 SNEGSKA (reference sequence). V shed 6 bases and J shed 4 bases, with 11 bases lying between them. This CDR3 region has 12 residues. CDR3 sequence reads: CSAYRAADTQYF. CDR3 sequence (DNA): TGCAGTGCCTACAGGGCGGCAGATACGCAGTATTTT.

This clonotype appeared a few times. V gene TRBV19 combines with J gene TRBJ2-3; maybe TRBD2 (5 bases). Trimming left V 5 bases short and J 2 bases short, with 8 bases between. This CDR3 has 13 amino acids. Germline CDR1 LNHDA, CDR2 SQIVND (reference sequence). This chain's CDR3 is CASSADFTDTQYF. CDR3 sequence (DNA): TGTGCCAGTAGTGCGGACTTCACAGATACGCAGTATTTT.

The J gene is TRBJ2-7, the V gene TRBV7-8; D remains ambiguous. Germline V gives CDR1 SGHVS, CDR2 FQNEAQ. The length of the CDR3 is 12 residues. V shed 5 bases and J shed 8 bases, with 13 bases lying between them. CDR3 DNA sequence: TGTGCCAGCAGCCCCCATTTCGGCAAGCAGTACTTC. It is translated as CASSPHFGKQYF.

CDR3 sequence (DNA): TGTGCCAGCAGCTTGGGGAGGGTAGGTCAGCCCCAGCATTTT. Translated: CASSLGRVGQPQHF. The V and J genes are TRBV5-8 and TRBJ1-5; D remains unclear. There are 14 residues in the CDR3. Between the trimmed V and J ends, which lost 0 bases and 6 bases, there was a span of 10 bases. From germline, CDR1 is SGHTS and CDR2 YDEGEE.

The rearrangement links TRBV30 to TRBJ2-7, with D possibly being TRBD2 (6 bases). The CDR3 runs to 16 residues. CDR1 and CDR2 from the germline V gene are GTSNPN and SVGIG (reference sequence). Trimming cost V 2 bases and J 0 bases, with 17 bases left between them. The CDR3 loop reads CAWSRHSGSSSYEQYF. CDR3 nucleotides: TGTGCCTGGAGTCGTCACAGCGGGTCCAGCTCCTACGAGCAGTACTTC.